These 14 T cell receptor beta chains came from one sample sequenced in a study of OX40 agonist ivuxolimab in advanced cancers. Libraries were prepared through the immunoSEQ multiplex PCR assay. Imported from immuneACCESS, the table was reduced by TCRdb to in-frame sequences with V and J called. These copies leave out some clones; in studies compared against another copy, an unresolved V gene accounts for under half, and the cause of the remainder is not known. The sample profile shows about 86,000 clones; roughly 92% of them were found once. The biggest ten clones account for about 1.1% of the sample. The sample was CD4+ or CD8+ T cells sorted from blood, taken in a trial of the OX40 agonist ivuxolimab. These receptors all come from an adult with an advanced solid tumor such as melanoma, head and neck, liver or kidney cancer.

The V call is TRBV5-1, the J call TRBJ2-1; maybe TRBD2 (6 bases). Germline CDR1 reads SGHRS; CDR2 reads YFSETQ. The germline V and J ends were trimmed by 4 bases and 6 bases, with 20 bases remaining between them. The CDR3 has 16 residues. The CDR3 here is CASSLSGTSISNEQFF. CDR3 in DNA: TGCGCCAGCAGCCTTTCCGGGACTTCCATCTCCAATGAGCAGTTCTTC.

This clone has a handful of counts. CDR3 coding DNA: TGTGCCAGCTCACGAGACAGGTACGAGCAGTACTTC. This gives the protein CASSRDRYEQYF. V and J are TRBV18 and TRBJ2-5; TRBD1 is a possible D gene (6 bases). The tail of the sequence fits TRBJ2-7 better, so the J call may be wrong. CDR1 is KGHSH, CDR2 LQKENI, per germline. The CDR3 runs to 12 residues.

The chain combines TRBV30 with TRBJ2-7, with 10 bases identical to TRBD2. From germline, CDR1 is GTSNPN and CDR2 SVGIG (reference sequence). Trimming took 3 bases from V and 2 from J; bases not matched to a gene: 4. This CDR3 region has 14 residues. The CDR3 reads CAWRRTSGTYEQYF. CDR3 DNA sequence: TGTGCCTGGAGGAGGACTAGCGGAACCTACGAGCAGTACTTC.

The J gene is TRBJ2-3, the V gene TRBV5-8; 10 bases map to TRBD2. The length of the CDR3 is 18 residues. V trimming: 7 bases; J trimming: 0 bases; junction bases outside the gene matches: 14. Germline lookup yields CDR1 SGHTS and CDR2 YDEGEE. CDR3 DNA sequence: TGTGCCAGCCCTAAGGGTCTAGCGGGAGTTAGAAGCACAGATACGCAGTATTTT. This translates into CASPKGLAGVRSTDTQYF.

This chain uses TRBV5-5 with TRBJ1-1, with TRBD1 as a possible D gene (5 bases). Germline lookup yields CDR1 SGHKS and CDR2 YYEKEE (reference sequence). There are 15 residues in the CDR3. Trimming removed 5 bases from V and 0 bases from J, with 14 bases in between. CDR3 in amino acids: CASRASGTVNTEAFF. The CDR3 DNA reads TGTGCCAGCAGGGCATCCGGGACGGTGAACACTGAAGCTTTCTTT.

This sequence joins TRBV4-2 and TRBJ1-2; the D gene is possibly TRBD1 (5 bases). This CDR3 has 14 amino acids. Per the germline V gene, CDR1 is LGHNA and CDR2 is YNFKEQ. Trimming left V 1 base short and J 4 bases short, with 10 bases between. The CDR3 nucleotides read TGTGCCAGCAGCCAAGTCGGGCAGGGCTATGGCTACACCTTC. Translating it yields CASSQVGQGYGYTF.

This clone was seen a single time. The chain is built from TRBV7-9 and TRBJ1-2, with a weak D call TRBD1 (6 bases). Per germline, CDR1 SEHNR and CDR2 FQNEAQ (reference sequence). The CDR3 totals 15 residues. Trimming stripped 4 bases from V and 4 bases from J, with 16 bases between. CDR3 in amino acids: CASSSSLRGLYGYTF. DNA for the CDR3: TGTGCCAGCAGCTCATCCTTGCGGGGGCTCTATGGCTACACCTTC.

The chain joins TRBV11-2 to TRBJ2-7; D uncertain. The length of the CDR3 is 15 residues. Trimming removed 5 bases from V and 0 bases from J, with 14 bases in between. Per the germline V gene, CDR1 is SGHAT and CDR2 is FQNNGV. The DNA for the CDR3 is TGTGCCAGCAGCACGCCCGGGTTCTACTCCTACGAGCAGTACTTC. This sequence encodes CASSTPGFYSYEQYF.

The V gene is TRBV12-5, the J gene TRBJ2-7; D possibly corresponds to TRBD2 (6 bases). The CDR3 totals 17 residues. Germline CDR1 reads LGHNT; CDR2 reads FRNRAP. Trimming removed 0 bases at V and 5 bases at J, with 20 bases between. This CDR3 is CASGLVGTGPGWDEQYF. The DNA for the CDR3 is TGTGCTAGTGGTTTGGTAGGGACTGGTCCGGGTTGGGACGAGCAGTACTTC.

The V gene is TRBV5-6, the J gene TRBJ2-4; tentatively, D is TRBD1 (5 bases). The length of the CDR3 is 16 residues. Trimming stripped 4 bases from V and 1 base from J, with 15 bases between. The germline V gene has CDR1 SGHDT and CDR2 YYEEEE. DNA of the CDR3: TGTGCCAGCAGCATTGAAGGGGCCTATGCCAAAAACATTCAGTACTTC. This sequence encodes CASSIEGAYAKNIQYF.

This clone was seen a handful of times. The chain links TRBV2 to TRBJ2-2; D unresolved. CDR3 length equals 13 residues. V was pared by 6 bases and J by 6 bases, with 11 bases between. CDR1 SNHLY and CDR2 FYNNEI come from the germline V gene. The CDR3 DNA reads as TGTGCCAGCAGGCAGTACGGCTCCGGGGAGCTGTTTTTT. This codes for CASRQYGSGELFF.

V and J are TRBV19 and TRBJ2-2, with D uncertain. The CDR3 length is 14 residues. V lost 5 bases, J lost 3 bases, and 10 bases lay in between. Looked up from germline, CDR1 is LNHDA and CDR2 is SQIVND (reference sequence). The CDR3 DNA follows: TGTGCCAGTAGTGGAAACTGGGACACCGGGGAGCTGTTTTTT. Its protein is CASSGNWDTGELFF.

The sample holds a few counts of this clone. The J gene is TRBJ1-1, the V gene TRBV5-1; D is undetermined. The CDR3 covers 16 residues. Germline values: CDR1 SGHRS, CDR2 YFSETQ. Trimming cost V 0 bases and J 1 base, with 13 bases left between them. The DNA of the CDR3 is TGCGCCAGCAGCTTGGGGCAACGGTGGGAGAACACTGAAGCTTTCTTT. Translating it yields CASSLGQRWENTEAFF.

The V gene is TRBV4-3, the J gene TRBJ1-1; possibly TRBD1 for D (5 bases). The V and J ends lost 2 bases and 9 bases respectively, with 13 bases between them. The CDR3 is 13 amino acids. Germline loops: CDR1 LGHNA, CDR2 YSLEER. The CDR3 DNA sequence: TGCGCCAGCAGCCAAAAGCGGGGGGAACAAGCTTTCTTT. Translation gives CASSQKRGEQAFF.